The text below deals with one T cell receptor (beta chain). The antigen is unknown. The sample comes from a study of shared clonotypes between healthy human individuals. Whole-study results and caveats: Inspection by rarefaction showed sorted-subset sequencing to be incomplete despite large depth.

It was at deep level that the assay was run. The data were produced by immunoSEQ multiplex PCR, yet TCRdb's version contains in-frame clones alone and is incomplete. This sample has about 1.1 million clones, with approximately 77% found just once. The germline gives CDR1 SGHTA, CDR2 FQGTGA. This CDR3 has 18 residues. V dropped 5 bases and J dropped 2 bases, with 19 bases sitting between them. The TCR originated in a man younger than 35 in good health. Some clones in this sample may be carry-over from other donors' samples. The chain employs TRBV7-3 and TRBJ2-6, with D possibly TRBD1 on 6 matching bases. The sequenced material came from memory CD4+ T cells from PBMCs. Documented subset: CD45RA-negative fraction. The CDR3 DNA is TGTGCCAGCAGCCCGTCGCTTAGGGGGAGTACTGGGGCCAACGTCCTGACTTTC. It codes for CASSPSLRGSTGANVLTF.